This T cell receptor beta chain was sequenced in a study of T cells in Graves' hyperthyroidism and ophthalmopathy. Exclusions: uncontrolled infection, other autoimmune disease, pregnancy, lactation. Regions amplified from RNA transcripts were the TCR beta CDR3 regions. A first-round RT-PCR of the TCR CDR3 used the HTBI primer set. TCRdb reanalysed the multiplex PCR reads using MiXCR and keeps one entry per CDR3 protein. The sample consists of approximately 490,000 distinct CDR3 sequences, 22% of them appearing once. Germline CDR1 is MDHEN and CDR2 is SYDVKM. Trimming stripped 3 bases from V and 7 bases from J, with 7 bases between. The CDR3 has 11 residues. Regarding the study as a whole: Most thyroid clonotypes with frequency above 0.001 were detected in blood.

Note on this clonotype: Its antigen is undetermined.

The sequence came from a woman in her 70s with Graves' ophthalmopathy. The chain uses TRBV28 and TRBJ2-7; no definite D call. The source material was blood. The CDR3 nucleotides are TGTGCCAGCAGTTTCTCTTTGGAGCAGTACTTC. This encodes CASSFSLEQYF.